This T cell receptor beta chain was recovered during a study of shared clonotypes between healthy human individuals. Naive CD8 cells lacked CD45RO, underwent positive selection for CCR7 and left out terminally differentiated effector memory CD45RA+ cells. All the donors were Caucasian adults who lived in Nashville, Tennessee. Whole-study results and caveats: Non-shared clonotypes had lower generation probabilities than clonotypes shared by all four sorted-subset donors.

Replicate PCRs for sorted subsets used roughly 200 ng DNA; this equaled 25,000 to 35,000 T cell genomes. The assay was immunoSEQ multiplex PCR, and TCRdb's table has in-frame clones only and misses some. The sample has around 1.9 million clones, 85% to 95% seen once; the top ten hold about 1.5%. As to this clone: Antigen: not known.

The germline CDR1 and CDR2 sequences are LNHNV and YYDKDF (reference sequence). The length of the CDR3 is 13 residues. The ends lost 6 bases at V and 4 bases at J; junction bases unmatched: 3. This sequence originates from a man between 18 and 29 years old in good health. Some clones in this sample may be carry-over from other donors' samples. The V call is TRBV15, the J call TRBJ1-5; 7 bases are shared with TRBD1. Sample: naive CD8+ T cells from PBMCs. The CDR3 reads CATSPGQNQPQHF. Written as DNA, the CDR3 is TGTGCCACCAGTCCGGGACAGAATCAGCCCCAGCATTTT.